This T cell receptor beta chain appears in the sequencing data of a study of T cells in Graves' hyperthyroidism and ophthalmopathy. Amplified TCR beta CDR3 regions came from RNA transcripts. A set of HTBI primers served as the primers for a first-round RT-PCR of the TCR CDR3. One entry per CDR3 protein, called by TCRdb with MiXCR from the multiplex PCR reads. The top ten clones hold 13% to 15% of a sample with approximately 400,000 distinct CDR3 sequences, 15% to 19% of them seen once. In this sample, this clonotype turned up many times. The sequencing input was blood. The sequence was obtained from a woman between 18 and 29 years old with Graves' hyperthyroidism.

The CDR3 region has the DNA TGCAGTGTTCGGACAGGGTGGTCGAGGCCGCCCCAGCATTTT. This translates into CSVRTGWSRPPQHF. The chain recombines TRBV20-1 with TRBJ1-5; 8 bases map to TRBD1. The germline gives CDR1 DFQATT, CDR2 SNEGSKA (reference sequence). The CDR3 covers 14 residues. The trim removed 7 bases at V and 9 bases at J, leaving 14 bases unmatched.